The clone carrying this T cell receptor (beta chain) appeared many times. This sample is part of a study of patients and donors after allogeneic stem cell transplantation. Using its own MiXCR run on the RT-PCR reads, TCRdb lists one record per CDR3 protein. The table records under 200,000 distinct CDR3 sequences, roughly 30% of them present only once. Looked up from germline, CDR1 is MNHNY and CDR2 is SVGAGI (reference sequence). V lost 8 bases and J lost 8, with 9 bases in between. CDR3 length: 10 residues. Sequenced: blood, either unsorted or a sorted T cell fraction (not recorded which). V is TRBV6-6 and J is TRBJ1-2; D call uncertain. The TCR comes from a human donor who was either an allogeneic HSCT recipient or a stem cell or donor lymphocyte infusion donor (not recorded which). It is not recorded whose cells these are; they may come from a transplant donor. This CDR3 reads CASSQRGYTF. The DNA of the CDR3 is TGTGCCAGCTCCCAGCGGGGCTACACCTTC.